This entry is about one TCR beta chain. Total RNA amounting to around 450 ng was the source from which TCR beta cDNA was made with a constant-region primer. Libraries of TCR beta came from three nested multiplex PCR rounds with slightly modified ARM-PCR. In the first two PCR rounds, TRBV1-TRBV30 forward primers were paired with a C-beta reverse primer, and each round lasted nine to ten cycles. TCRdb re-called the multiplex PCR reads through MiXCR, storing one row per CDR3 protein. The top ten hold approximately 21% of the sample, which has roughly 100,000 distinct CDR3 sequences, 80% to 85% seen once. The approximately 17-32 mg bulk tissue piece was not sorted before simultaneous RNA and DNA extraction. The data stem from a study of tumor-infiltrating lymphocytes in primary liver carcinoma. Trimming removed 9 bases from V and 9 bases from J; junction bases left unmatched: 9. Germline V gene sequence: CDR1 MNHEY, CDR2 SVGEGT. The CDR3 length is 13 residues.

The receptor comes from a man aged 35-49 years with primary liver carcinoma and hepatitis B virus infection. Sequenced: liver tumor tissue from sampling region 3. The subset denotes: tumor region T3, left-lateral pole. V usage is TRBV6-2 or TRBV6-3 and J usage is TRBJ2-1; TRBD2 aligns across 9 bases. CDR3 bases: TGTGCCAGTAGGATTAGCGGGAGAACTGAGCAGTTCTTC. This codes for CASRISGRTEQFF.